The clone carrying this TCR beta chain was seen once. This entry comes from a study of control samples from healthy donors and cancer patients. V was clipped by 2 bases and J by 7 bases, with 12 bases between them. The CDR3 has 15 residues. The germline gives CDR1 KGHSH, CDR2 LQKENI. Generated by immunoSEQ multiplex PCR, the TCRdb table keeps only in-frame clones and is missing some. The sample lists roughly 150,000 clones, approximately 93% occurring once. The V gene is TRBV18, the J gene TRBJ1-6, with D possibly matching TRBD1 (5 bases). Sample: blood. The TCR was taken from a man aged 50 to 59 in good health. The CDR3 loop reads CASSPGGHQNSPLHF. As DNA, the CDR3 is TGTGCCAGCTCACCAGGAGGACATCAAAATTCACCCCTCCACTTT.